This T cell receptor (beta chain) was recorded in a study of T cells in Graves' hyperthyroidism and ophthalmopathy. TCR beta CDR3 regions were amplified from RNA. Primed by the HTBI set, a first-round RT-PCR was run on the TCR CDR3. One entry per CDR3 protein, called by TCRdb with MiXCR from the multiplex PCR reads. This table holds about 600,000 distinct CDR3 sequences, around 13% found once. This clonotype has ten or more counts. V was clipped by 0 bases and J by 4 bases, with 9 bases between them. The CDR3 spans 14 residues. Cells are PBMCs isolated from roughly 10 ml of fresh blood. The chain carries TRBV12-3 or TRBV12-4 and TRBJ1-1; TRBD1 is a possible D gene (6 bases). The TCR originated in a woman in her 50s with Graves' ophthalmopathy. Sequenced input: blood. The CDR3 nucleotides read TGTGCCAGCAGTTTAGCCCAGGGGAGCACTGAAGCTTTCTTT. Its protein product is CASSLAQGSTEAFF.